The rows below give T cell receptor beta chains drawn from one sample of a study of graft-versus-host responses after intestinal transplantation. For these receptors, no antigen is known. Assay used: immunoSEQ multiplex PCR; TCRdb lists only in-frame clones, some missing. The table records 70,000 to 95,000 clones, 85% to 95% of them present only once. The sequenced sample was unstimulated CD8+ T cells sorted from spleen or lymph node cells, obtained before transplant. The receptors stem from a human donor who was the organ donor for an intestinal transplant. Each CDR3 is given with its conserved first and last residue. Some rows have no size entry. The others give once, few or many, or a class for an expanded clone.

j_gene: TRBJ2-7; abundance: -; v_gene: TRBV5-4; CDR3aa: CASGIRGMEIYEQYF
j_gene: TRBJ1-5; abundance: -; v_gene: TRBV4-3; CDR3aa: CASSQDYGDSQPQHF
j_gene: TRBJ1-3; abundance: once; v_gene: TRBV19; CDR3aa: CASTPHRDRGRNTIYF
j_gene: TRBJ2-7; abundance: -; v_gene: TRBV5-5; CDR3aa: CASSLVGPPSSYEQYF
j_gene: TRBJ2-7; abundance: -; v_gene: TRBV27; CDR3aa: CASSLIGGFGQKEQYF
j_gene: TRBJ2-7; abundance: -; v_gene: TRBV14; CDR3aa: CASSQDIWGFEQYF
j_gene: TRBJ2-7; abundance: -; v_gene: TRBV18; CDR3aa: CASSPNRQSYEQYF
j_gene: TRBJ2-7; abundance: -; v_gene: TRBV5-4; CDR3aa: CASSGGGSGQSYEQYF
j_gene: TRBJ2-3; abundance: -; v_gene: TRBV6-4; CDR3aa: CASSDSRAREGGTDTQYF
j_gene: TRBJ2-7; abundance: -; v_gene: TRBV7-9; CDR3aa: CASSSRTGLDEQYF
j_gene: TRBJ1-1; abundance: -; v_gene: TRBV19; CDR3aa: CAIIGQGQAFF
j_gene: TRBJ2-7; abundance: -; v_gene: TRBV4-1; CDR3aa: CASSQAPGTGGYEQYF
j_gene: TRBJ2-7; abundance: -; v_gene: TRBV27; CDR3aa: CASSKGGGTGSSYEQYF
j_gene: TRBJ2-3; abundance: -; v_gene: TRBV27; CDR3aa: CASRGLAGGRDTQYF
j_gene: TRBJ1-2; abundance: few; v_gene: TRBV19; CDR3aa: CASRRTNYGYTF